This entry lists 5 T cell receptor beta chains sequenced from one sample in a study of blood T cells in healthy people across ages. For the second PCR, which ran for roughly 7 to 11 cycles, a sample-barcoded 5' primer and a J-beta primer mix were used. TCRdb re-derived calls from the 5' RACE reads in MiXCR, one entry per CDR3 protein. The sample lists hundreds of thousands of distinct CDR3 sequences, around three fifths occurring once. Sequenced sample: blood. These receptors all stem from a man aged 35 to 55 in good health.

In this sample, this clonotype turned up a few times. J is TRBJ2-3 and V is TRBV7-9, with D unclear. V lost 5 bases and J 3 bases, leaving 9 bases between the germline ends. The CDR3 runs 13 residues. Germline CDR1 SEHNR, CDR2 FQNEAQ (reference sequence). The CDR3: CASSTSQTDTQYF. DNA of the CDR3: TGTGCCAGCAGCACCTCCCAGACAGATACGCAGTATTTT.

The CDR3 reads CASSLRLAETYEQYF. The CDR3 nucleotides are TGTGCCAGCAGTTTAAGACTAGCGGAGACCTACGAGCAGTACTTC. The rearrangement links TRBV6-5 to TRBJ2-4; TRBD2 matches at 9 bases. The DNA matches TRBJ2-7 better at its end, which makes the J call doubtful. CDR1 is MNHEY, CDR2 SVGAGI, per germline. The CDR3 length is 15 residues.

This clonotype was found a few times. The chain couples TRBV6-1 to TRBJ1-2, with 9 nucleotides matching TRBD1. With 9 bases clipped from V and 6 bases from J, the junction kept 8 bases outside the gene matches. Germline CDR1 is MNHNS and CDR2 is SASEGT. This CDR3 is built from 13 residues. The CDR3 DNA sequence: TGTGCCAGTGTTAAGGACAGGGGCCATGGCTACACCTTC. This encodes CASVKDRGHGYTF.

The chain couples TRBV24-1 to TRBJ2-2, with a tentative D call TRBD2 (5 bases). Trimming took off 1 base at V and 6 bases at J, with 8 bases between the two ends. This CDR3 region has 14 residues. Germline lookup yields CDR1 KGHDR and CDR2 SFDVKD. The CDR3 DNA is TGTGCCACCAGTGATTTAGCCGGGGCCGGGGAGCTGTTTTTT. This encodes CATSDLAGAGELFF.

V and J are TRBV20-1 and TRBJ1-1; tentative D call: TRBD1 (5 bases). With 2 bases removed from V and 0 bases from J, the gap between germline ends came to 19 bases. CDR3 size: 17 residues. Per germline, CDR1 DFQATT and CDR2 SNEGSKA (reference sequence). The CDR3 sequence: CSARPRLTRGMNTEAFF. DNA of the CDR3: TGCAGTGCTAGACCGCGACTGACTAGGGGTATGAACACTGAAGCTTTCTTT.